The sequence of this T cell receptor beta chain was determined in a study of cytomegalovirus exposure and HLA in healthy donors. The study's findings and limits: TCR beta V- and J-gene trimming, according to a later analysis, was linked to a missense DCLRE1C variant.

The CDR3 totals 16 residues. The V segment lost 4 bases and the J segment 2 bases; nucleotides outside the gene matches: 7. Germline CDR1 reads SGHAT; CDR2 reads FQNNGV. In the PCR, 60 Vbeta and 13 Jbeta primers were used. Data came from immunoSEQ multiplex PCR; TCRdb stores just in-frame clones and leaves some out. The data contain about 200,000 clones, about four fifths of them singletons. As for this clone: The antigen is unknown.

The V call is TRBV11-2, the J call TRBJ2-1, with 8 bases fitting TRBD1. The TCR was taken from a male donor in good health and CMV-seropositive. The sequencing input was PBMCs. The CDR3 DNA reads TGTGCCAGCAGCTCCCTGGACAGGGAGACCTACAATGAGCAGTTCTTC. This sequence encodes CASSSLDRETYNEQFF.